This T cell receptor (beta chain) was identified during a study of shared clonotypes between healthy human individuals. The unsorted PBMC sample used ten immunoSEQ deep assay plates. In the original processing: Filtering differed, since immunoSEQ gave only junction sequences and no quality scores. Sequencing was performed with immunoSEQ multiplex PCR; in TCRdb, only in-frame clones are kept and a portion is missing. The V and J calls and clone size are taken from that table; D and trimming were inferred from the DNA. The sample consists of roughly 500,000 clones, approximately 78% of them appearing once. This clone occurred many times. This receptor was taken from a woman aged 40 to 50 in good health. Some clones in this sample may be carry-over from other donors' samples. The sample consisted of PBMCs.

DNA of the CDR3: TGTGCCAGCAAGGAACAGGGGGCAAGCGATGAGCAGTTCTTC. It yields the protein CASKEQGASDEQFF. The chain combines TRBV6-1 with TRBJ2-1; 9 nucleotides agree with TRBD1. V shed 7 bases and J 8 bases; nucleotides not matched to a gene: 9. Germline CDR1 is MNHNS and CDR2 is SASEGT. CDR3 size: 14 residues.